This T cell receptor (beta chain) stems from a study of cytomegalovirus exposure and HLA in healthy donors. The primer mix had 60 Vbeta and 13 Jbeta primers. Repertoires were generated with immunoSEQ multiplex PCR, while TCRdb's copy carries only in-frame clones and drops some. The sample table includes around 140,000 clones. Germline CDR1 SNHLY, CDR2 FYNNEI. The CDR3 extends over 14 residues, inclusive of both ends. General study findings and limits: High specificity and sensitivity for cytomegalovirus status were reported for the classifier. Segments of the TCR beta V type were, in most cases, productive about 87% or about 30% of the time in an earlier analysis.

As concerns this clone: Its specificity is unknown. A read error is likely, as this CDR3 ends without the conserved phenylalanine or tryptophan. The limits of the CDR3 on the DNA are not certain, so only TCRdb's listed CDR3 is given.

The specimen sequenced was PBMCs. The chain uses TRBV2 and TRBJ2-7; TRBD2, the table's D call, lacks a check against the DNA. The receptor's source is a woman aged 40 to 50 in good health and CMV-seropositive. CDR3 loop: CATGVGSGRDEQHL.